These 6 T cell receptor beta chains share one sample of origin, sequenced in a study of blood T cells in healthy people across ages. A second PCR of 7 to 11 cycles used a sample-barcoded 5' primer and a J-beta primer mix. TCRdb called the 5' RACE reads again in MiXCR, with one record for every CDR3 protein. The table has approximately 800,000 distinct CDR3 sequences, roughly three fifths seen once; the top ten hold 25% to 30%. The sequenced sample consisted of blood. These receptors all come from a man in his forties in good health.

V usage is TRBV28 and J usage is TRBJ1-1, with D unclear. V lost 4 bases to trimming and J lost 3 bases, with 15 bases between them. This CDR3 contains 15 residues. CDR1 is MDHEN and CDR2 is SYDVKM in the germline V gene. The CDR3 loop is CASSSGAIGDTEAFF. The CDR3 region has the DNA TGTGCCAGCAGTTCGGGTGCTATCGGGGACACTGAAGCTTTCTTT.

The CDR3 DNA is TGTGCCGCCCGTCCGGACAGCCAAGAGACCCAGTACTTC. This translates into CAARPDSQETQYF. V usage is TRBV7-9 and J usage is TRBJ2-5; TRBD1 is a possible D gene (6 bases). Germline assignment: CDR1 SEHNR and CDR2 FQNEAQ (reference sequence). This CDR3 region has 13 residues. V gave up 11 bases and J gave up 1 base, with 14 bases separating them.

The V call is TRBV20-1, the J call TRBJ1-1; TRBD1 is a possible D gene (6 bases). There are 11 residues in the CDR3. Looked up from germline, CDR1 is DFQATT and CDR2 is SNEGSKA (reference sequence). CDR3 amino acids: CRGQTNTEAFF. The CDR3 nucleotides read TGCAGGGGACAAACCAACACTGAAGCTTTCTTT.

The chain couples TRBV6-2 or TRBV6-3 to TRBJ1-2; a possible D gene is TRBD1 (6 bases). Germline loops: CDR1 MNHEY, CDR2 SVGEGT. CDR3 length: 16 residues. Trimming stripped 0 bases from V and 4 bases from J, with 15 bases between. This CDR3 reads CASSYSWGAGGYGYTF. CDR3 coding DNA: TGTGCCAGCAGTTACTCCTGGGGGGCTGGAGGCTATGGCTACACCTTC.

This clonotype has just a few counts. V usage is TRBV28 and J usage is TRBJ2-4, with 7 bases matching TRBD2. TRBJ2-7 matches the DNA end more closely, so the J call is doubtful. Germline loops: CDR1 MDHEN, CDR2 SYDVKM. The CDR3 is 15 amino acids. The CDR3 sequence is CASSLPLGRAYEQYF. The DNA for the CDR3 is TGTGCCAGCAGTCTCCCCTTGGGGAGGGCTTACGAGCAGTACTTC.

This clonotype showed up just a few times. V and J are TRBV2 and TRBJ2-3; no clear D. Germline CDR1 is SNHLY and CDR2 is FYNNEI. CDR3 length: 14 amino acids. Trimming took off 3 bases at V and 2 bases at J, with 9 bases between the two ends. The CDR3 DNA follows: TGTGCCAGCAGTGAGAACAGAGTCACAGATACGCAGTATTTT. This encodes CASSENRVTDTQYF.